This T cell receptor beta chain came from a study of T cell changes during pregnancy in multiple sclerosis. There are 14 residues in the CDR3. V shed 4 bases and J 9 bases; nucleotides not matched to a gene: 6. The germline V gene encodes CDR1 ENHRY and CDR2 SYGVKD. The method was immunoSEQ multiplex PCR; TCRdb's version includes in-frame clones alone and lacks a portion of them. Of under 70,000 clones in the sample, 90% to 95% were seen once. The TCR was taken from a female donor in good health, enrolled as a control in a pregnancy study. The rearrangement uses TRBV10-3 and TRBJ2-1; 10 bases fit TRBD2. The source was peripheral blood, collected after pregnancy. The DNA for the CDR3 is TGTGCCATCAGTGGGGGTAGCGGGGGGATTGAGCAGTTCTTC. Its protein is CAISGGSGGIEQFF.